This T cell receptor beta chain was captured in a study of vaccination and CD4 T cells after COVID-19. V trimming: 4 bases; J trimming: 6 bases; junction bases outside the gene matches: 5. This CDR3 has 13 amino acids. Germline V lookup: CDR1 GTSNPN, CDR2 SVGIG (reference sequence). The treatment: roughly 10-day PBMC culture with coronavirus spike peptide pools or control peptides (ViraFEST assay). The unexposed donor's CD4+ T cells were collected before the COVID-19 pandemic (2011-2018). To note about this clonotype: The target antigen is unknown.

Cultured CD4+ T cell DNA underwent sequencing with the Oncomine TCR Beta short-read assay. Genomic DNA was isolated from CD4+ T cells that had been cultured. Using its own MiXCR run on the PCR reads, TCRdb lists one record per CDR3 protein. The profile shows over 9,000 distinct CDR3 sequences, 30% to 45% of them singletons. Specimen: CD4+ T cells from blood, cultured in vitro. The TCR sequence derives from a human donor in good health. J is TRBJ1-2 and V is TRBV30; 10 bases are shared with TRBD1. The CDR3 protein is CAWTGTGEDGYTF. DNA of the CDR3: TGTGCCTGGACCGGGACAGGGGAGGATGGCTACACCTTC.